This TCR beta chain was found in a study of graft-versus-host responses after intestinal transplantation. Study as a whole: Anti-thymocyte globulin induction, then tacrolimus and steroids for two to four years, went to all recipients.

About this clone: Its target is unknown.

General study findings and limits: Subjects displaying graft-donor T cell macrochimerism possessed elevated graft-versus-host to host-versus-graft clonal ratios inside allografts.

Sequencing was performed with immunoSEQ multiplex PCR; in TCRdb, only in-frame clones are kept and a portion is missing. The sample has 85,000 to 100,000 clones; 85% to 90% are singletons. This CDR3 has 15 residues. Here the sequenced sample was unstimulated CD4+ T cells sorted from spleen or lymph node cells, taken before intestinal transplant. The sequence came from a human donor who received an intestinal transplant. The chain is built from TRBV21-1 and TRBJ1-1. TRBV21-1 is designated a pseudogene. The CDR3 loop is CASSKVPESGTEAFF. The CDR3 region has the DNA TGTGCCAGCAGCAAAGTACCCGAATCCGGCACTGAAGCTTTCTTT.